What follows is one T cell receptor beta chain and its context. The data were taken from a study of blood T cell repertoires in COVID-19. At the level of the study: The United States, Italy and Spain supplied acute and convalescent COVID-19 samples. The analysed material was cDNA or gDNA that came from T cells, B-cell-depleted T cells, or PBMCs.

Germline CDR1 reads SGHTA; CDR2 reads FQGTGA. The CDR3 runs to 16 residues. With V trimmed by 5 bases and J by 4 bases, 5 bases remained unmatched. Original analysis: It was from reference gene primer amplification that nucleated cell counts were estimated. Only in-frame clones appear in the TCRdb table, and some are missing; sequencing was by immunoSEQ multiplex PCR. V, J and clone size are taken as reported in that table, and D and trimming were inferred from the DNA itself. The table shows 45,000 to 55,000 clones, with more than 70% occurring only once. The chain combines TRBV7-3 with TRBJ2-3; TRBD2 matches 14 bases. The sequencing input was peripheral blood. This sequence was found in a woman aged 80 or over with acute or convalescent COVID-19. CDR3 in amino acids: CASSPGLAGAADTQYF. The CDR3 DNA sequence: TGTGCCAGCAGCCCGGGACTAGCGGGAGCTGCAGATACGCAGTATTTT.